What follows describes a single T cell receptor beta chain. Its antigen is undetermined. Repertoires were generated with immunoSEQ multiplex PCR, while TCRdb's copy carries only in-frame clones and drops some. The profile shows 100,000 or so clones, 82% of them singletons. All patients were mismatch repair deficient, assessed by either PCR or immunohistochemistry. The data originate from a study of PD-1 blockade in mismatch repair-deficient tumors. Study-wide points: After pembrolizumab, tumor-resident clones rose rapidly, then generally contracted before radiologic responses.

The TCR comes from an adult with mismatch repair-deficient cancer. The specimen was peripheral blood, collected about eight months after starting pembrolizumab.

CDR3 DNA sequence: TGTGCCAGCAGTTACTCGACTCCCAATGAGCAGTTCTTC. Protein sequence: CASSYSTPNEQFF. The rearrangement joins TRBV6-5 to TRBJ2-1, with unresolved D. This CDR3 region has 13 residues. V was pared by 0 bases and J by 6 bases, with 6 bases between. Germline V lookup: CDR1 MNHEY, CDR2 SVGAGI.